The T cell receptor beta chain described here comes from a study of identical twins. Study-wide results and caveats: Whereas memory repertoires showed no such difference, abundant cord blood beta clonotypes carried fewer insertions.

J lost 3 bases, V lost 6 bases, and 7 bases had no gene match. Germline V gives CDR1 MNHEY, CDR2 SMNVEV (reference sequence). The CDR3 is 15 amino acids. Unique molecular identifiers were present on the cDNA, which also gained a universal primer site by template switching. MiXCR was run by TCRdb on the 5' RACE reads, yielding one entry per CDR3 protein. The sample shows 500,000 to 550,000 distinct CDR3 sequences, 20% to 25% of them seen only once. Turning to this clonotype: Its antigen is not identified.

These records were also assigned to another study, of yellow fever vaccine responses in identical twins.

This sequence was found in a woman younger than 35 in good health. Sequencing was done on a sample of CD4+ T cells sorted from blood. The J gene is TRBJ2-7, the V gene TRBV27, with TRBD2 identical over 11 bases. CDR3 protein: CASRQLAGDLYEQYF. The CDR3 nucleotides read TGTGCCAGCAGACAACTAGCGGGAGATCTCTACGAGCAGTACTTC.